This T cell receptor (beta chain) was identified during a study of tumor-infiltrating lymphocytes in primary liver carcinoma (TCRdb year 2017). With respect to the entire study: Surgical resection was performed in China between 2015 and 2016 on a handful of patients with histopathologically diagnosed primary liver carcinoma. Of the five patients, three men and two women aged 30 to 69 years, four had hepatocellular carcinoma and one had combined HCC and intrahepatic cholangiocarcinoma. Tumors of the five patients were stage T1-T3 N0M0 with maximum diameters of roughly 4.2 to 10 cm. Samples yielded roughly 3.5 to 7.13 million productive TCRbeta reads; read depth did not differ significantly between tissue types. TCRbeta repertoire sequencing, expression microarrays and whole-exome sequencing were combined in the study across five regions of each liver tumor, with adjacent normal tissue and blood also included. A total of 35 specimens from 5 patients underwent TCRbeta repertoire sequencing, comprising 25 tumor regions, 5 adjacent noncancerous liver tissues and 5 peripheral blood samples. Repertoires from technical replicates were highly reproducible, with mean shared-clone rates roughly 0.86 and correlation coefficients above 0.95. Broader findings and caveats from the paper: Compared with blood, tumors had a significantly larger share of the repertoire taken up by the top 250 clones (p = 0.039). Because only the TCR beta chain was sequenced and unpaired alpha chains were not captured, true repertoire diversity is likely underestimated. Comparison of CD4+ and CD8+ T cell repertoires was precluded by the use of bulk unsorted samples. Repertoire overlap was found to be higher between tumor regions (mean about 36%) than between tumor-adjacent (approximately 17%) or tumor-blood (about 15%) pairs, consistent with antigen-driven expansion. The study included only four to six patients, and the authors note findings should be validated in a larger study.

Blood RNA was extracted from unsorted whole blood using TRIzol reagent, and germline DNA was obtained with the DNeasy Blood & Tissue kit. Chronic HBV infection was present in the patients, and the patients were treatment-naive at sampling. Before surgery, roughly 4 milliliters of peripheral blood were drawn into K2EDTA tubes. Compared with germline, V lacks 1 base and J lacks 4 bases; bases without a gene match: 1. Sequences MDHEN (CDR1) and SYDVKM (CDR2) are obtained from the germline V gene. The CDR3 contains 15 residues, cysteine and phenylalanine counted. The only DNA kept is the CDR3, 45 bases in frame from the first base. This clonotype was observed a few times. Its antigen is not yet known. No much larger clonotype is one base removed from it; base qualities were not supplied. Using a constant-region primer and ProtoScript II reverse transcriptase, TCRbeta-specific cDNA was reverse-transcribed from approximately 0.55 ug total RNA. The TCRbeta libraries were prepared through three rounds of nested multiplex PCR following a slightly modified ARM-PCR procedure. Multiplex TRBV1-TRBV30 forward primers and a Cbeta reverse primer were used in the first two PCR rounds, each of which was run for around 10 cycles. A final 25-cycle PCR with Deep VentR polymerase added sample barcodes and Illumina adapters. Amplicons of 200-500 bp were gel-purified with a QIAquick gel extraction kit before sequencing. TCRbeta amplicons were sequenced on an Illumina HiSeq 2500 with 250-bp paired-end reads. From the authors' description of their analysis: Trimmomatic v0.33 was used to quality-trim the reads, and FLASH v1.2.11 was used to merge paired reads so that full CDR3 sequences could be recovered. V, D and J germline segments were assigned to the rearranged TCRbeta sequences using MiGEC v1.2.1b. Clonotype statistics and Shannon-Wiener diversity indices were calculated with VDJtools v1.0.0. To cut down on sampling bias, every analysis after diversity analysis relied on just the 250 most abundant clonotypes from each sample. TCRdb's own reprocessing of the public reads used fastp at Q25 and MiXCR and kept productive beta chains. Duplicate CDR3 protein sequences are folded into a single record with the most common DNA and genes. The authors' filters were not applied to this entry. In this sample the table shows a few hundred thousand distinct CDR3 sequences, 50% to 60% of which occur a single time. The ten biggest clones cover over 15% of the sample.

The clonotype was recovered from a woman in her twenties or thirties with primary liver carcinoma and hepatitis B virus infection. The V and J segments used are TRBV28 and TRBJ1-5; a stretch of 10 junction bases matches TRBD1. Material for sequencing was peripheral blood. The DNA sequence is TGTGCCAGCAGTTTATTGGGACAGGGGAATCAGCCCCAGCATTTT. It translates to CASSLLGQGNQPQHF.